This T cell receptor beta chain was identified in a study of CD8+ T cells in alopecia areata. Details on this clone: Its specificity is unknown.

General study points: Clonality was higher in lesional than normal scalp, especially in alopecia totalis/universalis. Sharing of TCRs across patients appeared less clear than in mice, possibly for HLA-related reasons.

This CDR3 spans 11 amino acids. V was clipped by 8 bases and J by 5 bases, with 10 bases between them. Germline V gives CDR1 SEHNR, CDR2 FQNEAQ (reference sequence). TCR sequencing used cDNA made by reverse transcription of extracted RNA. This table comes from immunoSEQ multiplex PCR, and its TCRdb copy is limited to in-frame clones, with some not included. The data show 200,000 to 250,000 clones, approximately 67% seen once. The sample's treatment: oral pan-JAK inhibitor, 5-10 mg twice daily. Both peripheral blood and punch biopsies of lesional scalp skin were obtained from patients who had alopecia areata.

This chain links TRBV7-9 with TRBJ2-7; no firm D call. This sample comprised CD4+ T cells sorted from blood, obtained at approximately week 42, from a patient treated with tofacitinib. This sequence originates from a human donor with alopecia areata. Here the CDR3 DNA reads TGTGCCAGCTCTAGTAAAGACGAGCAGTACTTC. This encodes CASSSKDEQYF. The entire variable domain, with the rest obtained from reference TRBV7-9 and TRBJ2-7, is as follows: DTGVSQNPRHKITKRGQNVTFRCDPISEHNRLYWYRQTLGQGPEFLTYFQNEAQLEKSRLLSDRFSAERPKGSFSTLEIQRTEQGDSAMYLCASSSKDEQYFGPGTRLTVT.